The T cell receptor (beta chain) described here comes from a study of blood T cell repertoires in COVID-19. Overall study context: Researchers got acute and convalescent COVID-19 samples from the United States, Italy and Spain. PBMCs, B-cell-depleted T cells, or T cells were the source of the cDNA or gDNA that made up the material.

Original handling: Reference gene primer amplification in the assay estimated nucleated cell counts. Data came from immunoSEQ multiplex PCR; TCRdb stores just in-frame clones and leaves some out. D and trimming come from the DNA, and the V and J calls and clone size come from that table. Among about 440,000 clones, 70% to 90% were seen once, and the ten largest hold under 2%. V trimming: 5 bases; J trimming: 4 bases; junction bases outside the gene matches: 11. Germline CDR1 and CDR2: MNHEY and SVGEGT. The CDR3 has 18 amino acids. The receptor comes from a woman under 30 with acute COVID-19. Sequences were obtained from PBMCs or T cells enriched from blood (not recorded which). This chain links TRBV6-2 or TRBV6-3 with TRBJ2-1, with 13 bases lining up with TRBD2. The CDR3 loop reads CASSQEGLAGLNYNEQFF. As DNA, the CDR3 is TGTGCCAGCAGTCAAGAGGGACTAGCGGGATTGAATTACAATGAGCAGTTCTTC.